The next 10 T cell receptor beta chains were all read from a single sample in a study of OX40 agonist ivuxolimab in advanced cancers. Assay used: immunoSEQ multiplex PCR; TCRdb lists only in-frame clones, some missing. The data show about 69,000 clones, about 90% seen once. The sample in question was CD4+ or CD8+ T cells sorted from blood, obtained in a trial of the OX40 agonist ivuxolimab. Receptors were obtained from an adult with an advanced solid tumor such as melanoma, head and neck, liver or kidney cancer.

This clone was seen a single time. The rearrangement uses TRBV11-3 and TRBJ2-3; 10 bases are shared with TRBD2. V was clipped by 6 bases and J by 0 bases; unmatched bases: 3. This CDR3 has 15 amino acids. The germline V gene encodes CDR1 SGHNT and CDR2 YENEEA. CDR3 bases: TGTGCCAGCAGTTTTAGCGGGAGGAGCACAGATACGCAGTATTTT. It codes for CASSFSGRSTDTQYF.

V gene TRBV4-3 combines with J gene TRBJ1-2; D perhaps matches TRBD1 (5 bases). CDR1 and CDR2 (germline): LGHNA, YSLEER. V gave up 4 bases and J gave up 4 bases, with 10 bases separating them. The CDR3 covers 13 residues. This chain's CDR3 is CASSRYQGYGYTF. CDR3 nucleotide sequence: TGCGCCAGCAGCCGCTACCAGGGCTATGGCTACACCTTC.

The chain employs TRBV6-1 and TRBJ2-1; 10 bases line up with TRBD1. CDR3 length: 15 amino acids. Germline CDR1 is MNHNS and CDR2 is SASEGT. V lost 6 bases, J lost 1 base, and 3 bases stayed unmatched. In DNA, the CDR3 is TGTGCCAGCAGGAGGGACAGGGGATCCTACAATGAGCAGTTCTTC. Encoded protein: CASRRDRGSYNEQFF.

This clone turned up a few times. This sequence joins TRBV30 and TRBJ1-1, with D perhaps TRBD1 (5 bases). There are 12 residues in the CDR3. Germline CDR1 is GTSNPN and CDR2 is SVGIG (reference sequence). Trimming shortened V by 5 bases and J by 2 bases, and 9 bases separated the two germline ends. In nucleotides, the CDR3 is TGTGCCTGGGGCAGGGTCAACACTGAAGCTTTCTTT. Translating gives CAWGRVNTEAFF.

This chain links TRBV7-2 with TRBJ2-1; D is perhaps TRBD2 (5 bases). Germline V gives CDR1 SGHTA, CDR2 FQGNSA. Trimming cost V 5 bases and J 3 bases, with 17 bases left between them. This CDR3 contains 16 residues. The CDR3 bases are TGTGCCAGCAGCCCCCTCGGAGGCACAATCTACAATGAGCAGTTCTTC. This codes for CASSPLGGTIYNEQFF. The variable domain in full, completed from reference TRBV7-2 and TRBJ2-1, reads GAGVSQSPSNKVTEKGKDVELRCDPISGHTALYWYRQSLGQGLEFLIYFQGNSAPDKSGLPSDRFSAERTGGSVSTLTIQRTQQEDSAVYLCASSPLGGTIYNEQFFGPGTRLTVL.

This clone appeared a single time. The chain combines TRBV29-1 with TRBJ2-3; possible D gene TRBD2, 6 bases. Germline V CDR1 and CDR2: SQVTM, ANQGSEA. The CDR3 loop spans 15 amino acids. V lost 6 bases and J lost 4, with 20 bases in between. CDR3 region: CSVVRGGNAADTQYF. The CDR3 DNA follows: TGCAGCGTAGTTAGGGGCGGGAATGCGGCAGATACGCAGTATTTT.

This clone was found a few times. The genes are TRBV18 and TRBJ1-1; D uncertain. CDR3 length: 13 amino acids. V shed 0 bases and J shed 4 bases, with 6 bases lying between them. Per the germline V gene, CDR1 is KGHSH and CDR2 is LQKENI. CDR3 residues: CASSPPSSTEAFF. Here the CDR3 DNA reads TGTGCCAGCTCACCACCGAGTAGCACTGAAGCTTTCTTT.

This rearrangement joins TRBV29-1 to TRBJ2-3, with TRBD2 identical over 10 bases. Germline V CDR1 and CDR2: SQVTM, ANQGSEA. The CDR3 sequence is 16 residues long. V shed 2 bases, J shed 5 bases, and the junction held 10 bases outside the gene matches. This CDR3 is CSVESLLAGGIDTQYF. CDR3 sequence (DNA): TGCAGCGTTGAATCGCTTTTAGCGGGAGGAATAGATACGCAGTATTTT.

This chain connects TRBV5-1 to TRBJ1-2; D remains unclear. The V end was cut by 4 bases, the J end by 4 bases, with 11 bases between. The germline V gene has CDR1 SGHRS and CDR2 YFSETQ. This CDR3 is 13 amino acids long. The CDR3 DNA reads as TGCGCCAGCAGCAAGGACGGAACCTATGGCTACACCTTC. It codes for CASSKDGTYGYTF.

The chain employs TRBV7-2 and TRBJ1-2; 8 bases fit TRBD1. V lost 3 bases to trimming and J lost 6 bases; unmatched junction nucleotides: 3. Looked up from germline, CDR1 is SGHTA and CDR2 is FQGNSA. CDR3 length: 13 amino acids. The CDR3 is CASSFIQGDGYTF. Here the CDR3 DNA reads TGTGCCAGCAGCTTCATACAGGGGGATGGCTACACCTTC.